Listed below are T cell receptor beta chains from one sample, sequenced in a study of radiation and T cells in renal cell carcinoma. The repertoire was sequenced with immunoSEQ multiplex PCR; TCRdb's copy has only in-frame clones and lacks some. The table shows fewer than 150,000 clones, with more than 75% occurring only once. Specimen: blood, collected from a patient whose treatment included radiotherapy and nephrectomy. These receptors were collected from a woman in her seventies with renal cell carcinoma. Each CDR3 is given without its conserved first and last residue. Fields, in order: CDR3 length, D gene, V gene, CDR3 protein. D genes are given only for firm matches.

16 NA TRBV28 ASSLAGLTGHSGNTIY
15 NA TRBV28 ASSLTLPGGRTDTQY
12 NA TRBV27 ASSLEGYNSPLH
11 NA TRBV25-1 ASSSGTAYGYT
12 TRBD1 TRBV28 ASSLLDRGHGYT
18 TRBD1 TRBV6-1 ASSEAPRGTGGSGANVLT
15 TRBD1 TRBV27 ASSSRDRVYSNTEAF
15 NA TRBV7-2 ASRSGNRVSLVETQY
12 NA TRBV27 ASSLRQPPYEQY
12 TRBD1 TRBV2 ASSERQGKGEQY
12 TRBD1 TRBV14 ASRRTGGHTEAF
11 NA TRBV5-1 ASSLSGSGGYT
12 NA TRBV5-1 ASSLGRGPTEAF
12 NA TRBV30 AWRFFAENQPQH
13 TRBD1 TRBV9 ASSVIGQGYNEQF
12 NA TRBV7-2 ASSFQGTSYEQY
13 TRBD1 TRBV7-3 ASSASGQPQETQY
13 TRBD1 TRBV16 ASSPSRTGYEKLF
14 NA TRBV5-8 ASSLGLRSSYNEQF
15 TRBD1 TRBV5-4 ASSSPIIGQGWYGYT
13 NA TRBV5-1 ASSLGGGSSYEQY
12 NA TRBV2 ASSELGQNYGYT
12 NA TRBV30 AWSQTGLYQPQH
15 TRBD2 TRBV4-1 ASSQAGGGSGANVLT
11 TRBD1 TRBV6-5 ASSWTGVDGYT
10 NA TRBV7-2 ASSNSQGGYT
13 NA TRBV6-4 ASSEERGPNYGYT
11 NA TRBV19 ASSMSLAKGAF
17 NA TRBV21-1 ASSKGGGRWEVRDGELF
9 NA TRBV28 ASSQGYGYT
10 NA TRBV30 AWRLQVYEQY
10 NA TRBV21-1 ASSKRGHEAF
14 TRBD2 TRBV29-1 SVRTRLAGAYNEQF
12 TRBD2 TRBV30 AGSSGTNTGELF
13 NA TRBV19 ASSLHGQSSYEQY
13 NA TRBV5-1 ASSLIQAPNSPLH
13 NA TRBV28 ASSLWHPNTGELF
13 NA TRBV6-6 ASIGRGSRAGELF
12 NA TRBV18 ASSRTDSNSPLH
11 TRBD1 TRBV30 AWNPDRDNEQF
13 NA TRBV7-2 ASSVVGGTNEKLF
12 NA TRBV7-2 ASSFSSSNYGYT
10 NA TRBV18 ASSGKLETQY
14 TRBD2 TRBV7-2 ASIKDGGGAIDEQF
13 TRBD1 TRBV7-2 ASSRGTARDSPLH
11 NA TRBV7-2 ASSLGGAVGYT
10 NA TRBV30 AWSLPVKEQY
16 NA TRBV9 ASSKRAFSPSGANVLT
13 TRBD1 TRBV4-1 ASSHPGQGNYGYT
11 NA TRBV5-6 ASSGQGNSPLH
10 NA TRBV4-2 ASSQATGELF
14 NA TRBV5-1 ASSLRVGNSGNTIY
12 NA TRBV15 ATSLGSSQETQY
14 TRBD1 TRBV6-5 ASSYARQGASYEQY
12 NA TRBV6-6 ASSYIQAQETQY
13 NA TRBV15 ATSREGARSYEQY
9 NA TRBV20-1 SPKGVHEQY
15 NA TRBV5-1 ASSSGVSWLSGNTIY